This T cell receptor beta chain was profiled in a study of regulatory T cells in long-lasting Graves disease. This clonotype was counted ten times or more. Antigen: not known. Points from the study as a whole: Compared with new cases, persistent Graves' patients showed reduced TCR diversity. Researchers reported studying only peripheral blood, not thyroid tissue. Persistent disease samples used TRBV28, TRBJ1-2 and TRBJ2-5 preferentially.

As to time point: newly diagnosed GD, antithyroid drugs for less than 3 months. The authors made the TCR library using RNA they extracted from PBMCs. Library construction for TCR beta used iRepertoire HTBI primers and Arm-PCR of CDR3 regions. TCRdb re-derived calls from the multiplex PCR reads in MiXCR, one entry per CDR3 protein. The sample records roughly 360,000 distinct CDR3 sequences, roughly 10% being singletons. V lost 1 base and J 6 bases, leaving 7 bases between the germline ends. In germline, CDR1 is LGHNA, CDR2 YSLEER. The CDR3 totals 13 residues. In addition, the sample was reused for a study of T cells in Graves' hyperthyroidism and ophthalmopathy. That publication notes: The authors deemed Graves' hyperthyroidism stable absent ophthalmopathy progression within 18 months.

This chain joins TRBV4-3 and TRBJ1-5; no reliable D call. The receptor's source is a woman between 18 and 29 years old with Graves disease. The specimen comprised peripheral blood mononuclear cells (PBMCs), sampled at new diagnosis, from a patient treated with antithyroid drugs. Written as DNA, the CDR3 is TGCGCCAGCAGCCAAGGGATCGGTCAGCCCCAGCATTTT. The encoded protein is CASSQGIGQPQHF.